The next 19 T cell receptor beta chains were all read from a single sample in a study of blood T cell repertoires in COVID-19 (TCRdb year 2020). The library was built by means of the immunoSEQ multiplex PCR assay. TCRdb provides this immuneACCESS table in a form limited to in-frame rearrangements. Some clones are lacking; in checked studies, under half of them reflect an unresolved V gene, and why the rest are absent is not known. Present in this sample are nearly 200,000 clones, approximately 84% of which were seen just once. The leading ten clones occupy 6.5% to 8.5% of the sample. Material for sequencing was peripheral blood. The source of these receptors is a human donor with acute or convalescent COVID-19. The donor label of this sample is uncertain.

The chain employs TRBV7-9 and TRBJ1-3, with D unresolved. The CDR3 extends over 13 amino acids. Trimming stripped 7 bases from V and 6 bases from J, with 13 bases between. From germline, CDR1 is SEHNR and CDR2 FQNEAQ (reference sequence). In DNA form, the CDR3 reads TGTGCCAGCACCCTCGCGGTTACAAACACCATATATTTT. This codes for CASTLAVTNTIYF.

The CDR3 is CASSVRQKTGELFF. The CDR3 bases are TGTGCCAGCAGCGTACGACAGAAAACCGGGGAGCTGTTTTTT. V gene TRBV9 combines with J gene TRBJ2-2, with D perhaps matching TRBD1 (5 bases). Germline lookup yields CDR1 SGDLS and CDR2 YYNGEE. Trimming took 1 base from V and 5 from J, leaving 9 bases between them. The CDR3 runs to 14 residues.

The CDR3, as DNA: TGTGCCAGCAGTTTAGGGACAGCTAATCAGCCCCAGCATTTT. Amino acid sequence: CASSLGTANQPQHF. The chain has TRBV28 and TRBJ1-5, with 7 bases identical to TRBD1. This CDR3 contains 14 residues. Germline CDR1 and CDR2: MDHEN and SYDVKM. V shed 2 bases and J 4 bases; nucleotides not matched to a gene: 2.

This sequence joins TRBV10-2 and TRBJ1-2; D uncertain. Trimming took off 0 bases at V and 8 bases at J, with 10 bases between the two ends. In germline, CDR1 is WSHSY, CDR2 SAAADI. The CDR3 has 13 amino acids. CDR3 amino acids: CASSESRLLGYTF. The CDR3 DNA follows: TGCGCCAGCAGTGAGTCACGACTGCTGGGCTACACCTTC.

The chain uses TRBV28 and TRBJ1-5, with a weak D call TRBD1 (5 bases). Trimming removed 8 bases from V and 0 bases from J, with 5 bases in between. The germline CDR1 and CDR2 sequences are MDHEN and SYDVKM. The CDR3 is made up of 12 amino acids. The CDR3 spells CASDSSNQPQHF. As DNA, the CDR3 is TGTGCCAGCGACAGTAGCAATCAGCCCCAGCATTTT.

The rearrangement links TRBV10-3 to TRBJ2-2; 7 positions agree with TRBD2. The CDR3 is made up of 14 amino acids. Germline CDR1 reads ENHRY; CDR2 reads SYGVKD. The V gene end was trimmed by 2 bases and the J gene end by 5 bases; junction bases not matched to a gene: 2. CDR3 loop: CAISEGGGTGELFF. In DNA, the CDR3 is TGTGCCATCAGTGAGGGCGGGGGAACCGGGGAGCTGTTTTTT.

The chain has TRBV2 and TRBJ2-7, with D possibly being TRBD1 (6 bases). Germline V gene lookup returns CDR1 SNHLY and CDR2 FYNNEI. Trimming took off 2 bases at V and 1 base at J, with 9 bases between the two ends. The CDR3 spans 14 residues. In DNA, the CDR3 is TGTGCCAGCAGTGAACAGGGGCTTTCCTACGAGCAGTACTTC. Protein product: CASSEQGLSYEQYF.

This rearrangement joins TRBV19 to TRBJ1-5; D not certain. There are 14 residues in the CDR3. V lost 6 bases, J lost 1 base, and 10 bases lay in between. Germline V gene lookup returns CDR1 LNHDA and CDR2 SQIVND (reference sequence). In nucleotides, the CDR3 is TGTGCCAGTAGCCAAGACATGAGCAATCAGCCCCAGCATTTT. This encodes CASSQDMSNQPQHF.

Here the CDR3 DNA reads TGTGCCAGCAGCTTTGAGGAGAATTCACCCCTCCACTTT. It translates to CASSFEENSPLHF. The genes are TRBV5-6 and TRBJ1-6; D gene ambiguous. Germline values: CDR1 SGHDT, CDR2 YYEEEE. With 2 bases removed from V and 7 bases from J, the gap between germline ends came to 7 bases. The CDR3 is made up of 13 amino acids. The full variable domain, completed using reference TRBV5-6 and TRBJ1-6, is DAGVTQSPTHLIKTRGQQVTLRCSPKSGHDTVSWYQQALGQGPQFIFQYYEEEERQRGNFPDRFSGHQFPNYSSELNVNALLLGDSALYLCASSFEENSPLHFGNGTRLTVT.

The DNA of the CDR3 is TGCGCCAGCAGCCAAATCCGGGACTCGCGAGGGGCAGATACGCAGTATTTT. It yields the protein CASSQIRDSRGADTQYF. The chain uses TRBV4-1 and TRBJ2-3, with D perhaps matching TRBD2 (6 bases). Germline V CDR1 and CDR2: MGHRA, YSYEKL. V lost 2 bases, J lost 4 bases, and 19 bases lay in between. This CDR3 is built from 17 residues.

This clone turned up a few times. For the CDR3, the DNA is TGTGCCAGCAACCTAGACCTCACCGGGGAGCTGTTTTTT. Translated: CASNLDLTGELFF. This chain joins TRBV5-4 and TRBJ2-2; D unresolved. Germline lookup yields CDR1 SGHNT and CDR2 YYREEE (reference sequence). The CDR3 is 13 residues long. Trimming stripped 6 bases from V and 4 bases from J, with 10 bases between.

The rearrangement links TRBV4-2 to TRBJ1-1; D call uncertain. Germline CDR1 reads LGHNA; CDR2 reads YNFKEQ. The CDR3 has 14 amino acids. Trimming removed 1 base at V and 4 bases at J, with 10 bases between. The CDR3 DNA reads TGTGCCAGCAGCCAAGGGGAGGATGGCACTGAAGCTTTCTTT. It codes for CASSQGEDGTEAFF.

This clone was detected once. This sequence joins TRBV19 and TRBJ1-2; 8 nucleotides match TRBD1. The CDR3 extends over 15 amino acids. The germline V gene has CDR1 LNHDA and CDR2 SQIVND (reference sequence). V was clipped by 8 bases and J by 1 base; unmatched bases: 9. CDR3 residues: CASAADRVLNYGYTF. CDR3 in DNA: TGTGCCAGTGCTGCGGACAGGGTTCTTAACTATGGCTACACCTTC.

As DNA, the CDR3 is TGTGCCACCAGTGATTTAACAGGGGGCGGCTGGAACACTGAAGCTTTCTTT. As protein: CATSDLTGGGWNTEAFF. The chain uses TRBV24-1 and TRBJ1-1; 9 nucleotides align to TRBD1. The CDR3 length is 17 residues. With V trimmed by 1 base and J by 1 base, 6 bases remained unmatched. Germline V CDR1 and CDR2: KGHDR, SFDVKD.

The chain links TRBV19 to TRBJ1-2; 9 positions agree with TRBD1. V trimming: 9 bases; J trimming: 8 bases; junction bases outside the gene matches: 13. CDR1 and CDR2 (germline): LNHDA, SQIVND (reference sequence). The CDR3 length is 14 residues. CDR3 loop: CASLGTGTIAGYTF. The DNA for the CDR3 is TGTGCCAGCCTGGGGACAGGGACCATCGCCGGCTACACCTTC.

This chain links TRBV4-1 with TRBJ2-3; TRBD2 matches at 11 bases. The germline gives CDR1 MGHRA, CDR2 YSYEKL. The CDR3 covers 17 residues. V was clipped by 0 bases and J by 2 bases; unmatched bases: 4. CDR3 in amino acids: CASSQDGTSGLTDTQYF. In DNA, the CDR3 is TGCGCCAGCAGCCAAGATGGGACTAGCGGCCTCACAGATACGCAGTATTTT.

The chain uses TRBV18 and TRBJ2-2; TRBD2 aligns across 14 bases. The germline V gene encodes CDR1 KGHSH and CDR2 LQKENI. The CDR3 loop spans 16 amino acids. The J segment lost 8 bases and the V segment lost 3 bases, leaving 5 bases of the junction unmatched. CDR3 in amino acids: CASSPGTSGRGGELFF. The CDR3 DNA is TGTGCCAGCTCACCGGGGACTAGCGGGAGAGGAGGGGAGCTGTTTTTT.

The CDR3 sequence is CATRDWGAYNEQFF. CDR3 bases: TGTGCCACCCGGGACTGGGGGGCCTACAATGAGCAGTTCTTC. The genes are TRBV27 and TRBJ2-1; a weak D match, TRBD2 (6 bases). The V end was cut by 10 bases, the J end by 2 bases, with 15 bases between. This CDR3 has 14 amino acids. The germline V gene has CDR1 MNHEY and CDR2 SMNVEV (reference sequence).

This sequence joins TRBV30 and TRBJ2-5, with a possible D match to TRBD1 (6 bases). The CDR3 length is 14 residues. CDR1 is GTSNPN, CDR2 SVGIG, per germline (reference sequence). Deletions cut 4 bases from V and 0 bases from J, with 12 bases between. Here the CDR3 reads CAWNSGQYQETQYF. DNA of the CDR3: TGTGCCTGGAACTCGGGACAATACCAAGAGACCCAGTACTTC. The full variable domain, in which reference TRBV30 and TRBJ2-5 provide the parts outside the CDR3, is SQTIHQWPATLVQPVGSPLSLECTVEGTSNPNLYWYRQAAGRGLQLLFYSVGIGQISSEVPQNLSASRPQDRQFILSSKKLLLSDSGFYLCAWNSGQYQETQYFGPGTRLLVL.